This passage covers 3 T cell receptor beta chains from one sample sequenced in a study of cytomegalovirus exposure and HLA in healthy donors. Vbeta (60) and Jbeta (13) primers were used in the PCR. Clones were read by immunoSEQ multiplex PCR, and TCRdb kept only the in-frame ones, dropping some. Of 150,000 to 200,000 clones in the sample, around three quarters were seen once. What was sequenced was PBMCs. Receptor source: a woman under 40 in good health and CMV-seropositive.

This clone was observed a few times. V and J are TRBV19 and TRBJ1-3; D might be TRBD1 (6 bases). The germline gives CDR1 LNHDA, CDR2 SQIVND (reference sequence). This CDR3 has 15 amino acids. Trimming cost V 5 bases and J 4 bases, with 15 bases left between them. CDR3 sequence reads: CASSSRGNSGNTIYF. CDR3 bases: TGTGCCAGTAGTTCCAGGGGAAACTCCGGAAACACCATATATTTT.

The J gene is TRBJ2-1, the V gene TRBV7-8; D gene ambiguous. Germline V gives CDR1 SGHVS, CDR2 FQNEAQ. The CDR3 is made up of 14 amino acids. V gave up 8 bases and J gave up 5 bases, with 16 bases separating them. CDR3 DNA sequence: TGTGCCAGCGGGTCGGCGGTTTACAACAATGAGCAGTTCTTC. Translating it yields CASGSAVYNNEQFF.

The gene calls are TRBV19 and TRBJ1-2; 7 bases are shared with TRBD1. The V segment lost 9 bases and the J segment 1 base; nucleotides outside the gene matches: 11. Germline V CDR1 and CDR2: LNHDA, SQIVND (reference sequence). The CDR3 runs 15 residues. CDR3 residues: CASRTWDSSNYGYTF. The DNA of the CDR3 is TGTGCCAGCAGGACCTGGGACAGTAGTAACTATGGCTACACCTTC.